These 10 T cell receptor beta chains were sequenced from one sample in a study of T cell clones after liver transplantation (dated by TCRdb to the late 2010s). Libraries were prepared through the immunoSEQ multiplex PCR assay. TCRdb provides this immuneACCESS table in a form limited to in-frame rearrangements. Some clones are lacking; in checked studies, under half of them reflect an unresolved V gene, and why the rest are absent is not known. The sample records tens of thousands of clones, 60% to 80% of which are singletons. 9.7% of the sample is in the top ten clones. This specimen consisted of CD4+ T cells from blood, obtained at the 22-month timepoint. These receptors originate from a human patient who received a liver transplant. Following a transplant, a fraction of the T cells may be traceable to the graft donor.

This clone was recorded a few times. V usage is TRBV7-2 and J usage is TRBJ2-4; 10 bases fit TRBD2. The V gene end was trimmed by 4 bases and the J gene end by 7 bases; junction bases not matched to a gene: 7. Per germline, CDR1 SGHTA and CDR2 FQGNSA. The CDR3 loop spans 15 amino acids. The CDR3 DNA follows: TGTGCCAGCAGCTCTAATGGACTAGCGGAGAACATTCAGTACTTC. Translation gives CASSSNGLAENIQYF.

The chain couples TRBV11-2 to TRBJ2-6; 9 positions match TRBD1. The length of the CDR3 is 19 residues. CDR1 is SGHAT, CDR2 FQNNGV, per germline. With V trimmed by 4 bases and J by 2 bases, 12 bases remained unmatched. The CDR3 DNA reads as TGTGCCAGCAGCTCAATTAAGTGGGGACAGGGCGCTGGGGCCAACGTCCTGACTTTC. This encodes CASSSIKWGQGAGANVLTF.

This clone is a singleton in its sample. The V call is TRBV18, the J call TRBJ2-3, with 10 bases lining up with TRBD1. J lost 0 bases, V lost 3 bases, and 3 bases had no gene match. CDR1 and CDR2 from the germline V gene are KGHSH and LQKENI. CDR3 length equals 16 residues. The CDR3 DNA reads TGTGCCAGCTCACCCCAGACAGGGGGCAGCACAGATACGCAGTATTTT. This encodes CASSPQTGGSTDTQYF.

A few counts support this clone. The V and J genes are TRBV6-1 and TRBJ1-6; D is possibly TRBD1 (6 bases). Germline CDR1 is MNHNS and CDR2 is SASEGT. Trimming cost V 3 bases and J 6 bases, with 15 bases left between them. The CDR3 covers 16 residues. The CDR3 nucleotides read TGTGCCAGCAGTGAGGAGTTGTGGGGGCTTAATTCACCCCTCCACTTT. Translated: CASSEELWGLNSPLHF.

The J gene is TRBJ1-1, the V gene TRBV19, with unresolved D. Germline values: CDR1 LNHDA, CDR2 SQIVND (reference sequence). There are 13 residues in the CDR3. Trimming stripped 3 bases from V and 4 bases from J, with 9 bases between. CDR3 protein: CASSIKRSTEAFF. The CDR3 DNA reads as TGTGCCAGTAGTATCAAGCGGAGCACTGAAGCTTTCTTT.

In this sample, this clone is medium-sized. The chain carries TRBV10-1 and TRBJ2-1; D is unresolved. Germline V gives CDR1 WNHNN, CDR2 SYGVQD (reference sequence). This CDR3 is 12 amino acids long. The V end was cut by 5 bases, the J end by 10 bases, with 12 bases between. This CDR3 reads CASSFGLGEQFF. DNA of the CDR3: TGCGCCAGCAGTTTCGGGTTGGGGGAGCAGTTCTTC.

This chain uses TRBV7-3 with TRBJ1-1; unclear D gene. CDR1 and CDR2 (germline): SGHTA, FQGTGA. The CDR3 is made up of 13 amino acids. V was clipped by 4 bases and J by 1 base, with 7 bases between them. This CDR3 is CASSSRSNTEAFF. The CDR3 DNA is TGTGCCAGCAGCTCCAGATCGAACACTGAAGCTTTCTTT.

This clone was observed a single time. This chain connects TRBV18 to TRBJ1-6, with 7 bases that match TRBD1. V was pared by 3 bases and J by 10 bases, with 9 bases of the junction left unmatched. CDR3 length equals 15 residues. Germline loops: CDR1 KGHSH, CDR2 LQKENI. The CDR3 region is CASSPGQAEDSPLHF. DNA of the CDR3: TGTGCCAGCTCACCTGGACAGGCGGAGGACTCACCCCTCCACTTT.

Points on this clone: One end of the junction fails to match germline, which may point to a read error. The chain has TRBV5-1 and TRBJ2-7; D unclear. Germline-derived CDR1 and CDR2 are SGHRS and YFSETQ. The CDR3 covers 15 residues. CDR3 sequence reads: CASSAVSDTYDEQYF. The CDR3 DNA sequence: TGTGCCAGCAGCGCCGTATCGGATACCTACGACGAGCAGTACTTC.

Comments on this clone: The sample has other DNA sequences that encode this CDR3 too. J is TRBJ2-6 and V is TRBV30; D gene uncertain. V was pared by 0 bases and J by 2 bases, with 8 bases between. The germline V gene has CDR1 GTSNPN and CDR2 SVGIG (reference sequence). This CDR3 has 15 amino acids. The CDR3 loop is CAWSVTGAGANVLTF. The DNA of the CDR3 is TGTGCCTGGAGTGTTACTGGGGCTGGGGCCAACGTCCTGACTTTC.